The text below deals with one T cell receptor beta chain. The data derive from a study of cytomegalovirus exposure and HLA in healthy donors. Use of 60 Vbeta and 13 Jbeta primers characterized the PCR. Sequenced by immunoSEQ multiplex PCR; TCRdb stores in-frame clones only, minus some. This sample has around 90,000 clones, with 64% found just once. The CDR3 sequence is 16 residues long. CDR1 is SGDLS, CDR2 YYNGEE, per germline. V lost 0 bases, J lost 6 bases, and 5 bases stayed unmatched. The sequencing sample was made of PBMCs. The source of this sequence is a human donor in good health. The V call is TRBV9, the J call TRBJ1-5, with 11 bases that match TRBD1. The CDR3 DNA follows: TGTGCCAGCAGCGTAGGGACAGGGGGCGCGGGTCAGCCCCAGCATTTT. This sequence encodes CASSVGTGGAGQPQHF. Using reference TRBV9 and TRBJ1-5 for the parts outside the CDR3, the full variable domain is DSGVTQTPKHLITATGQRVTLRCSPRSGDLSVYWYQQSLDQGLQFLIQYYNGEERAKGNILERFSAQQFPDLHSELNLSSLELGDSALYFCASSVGTGGAGQPQHFGDGTRLSIL.